This T cell receptor beta chain was identified in a study of identical twins. TCRdb re-called the 5' RACE reads with MiXCR, one entry per CDR3 protein. The sample has 450,000 to 600,000 distinct CDR3 sequences; 20% to 25% are singletons. The germline V and J ends were trimmed by 9 bases and 4 bases, with 15 bases remaining between them. Germline V gives CDR1 LNHNV, CDR2 YYDKDF (reference sequence). CDR3 length: 14 amino acids. The same specimen was also included in a second study, on yellow fever vaccine responses in identical twins.

The rearrangement joins TRBV15 to TRBJ2-2, with TRBD1 as a possible D gene (5 bases). This receptor was taken from a woman between 18 and 30 years old in good health. The sample consisted of CD4+ T cells sorted from blood. The CDR3 here is CATSQGASTGELFF. CDR3 in DNA: TGTGCCACTAGTCAAGGGGCTAGCACCGGGGAGCTGTTTTTT.